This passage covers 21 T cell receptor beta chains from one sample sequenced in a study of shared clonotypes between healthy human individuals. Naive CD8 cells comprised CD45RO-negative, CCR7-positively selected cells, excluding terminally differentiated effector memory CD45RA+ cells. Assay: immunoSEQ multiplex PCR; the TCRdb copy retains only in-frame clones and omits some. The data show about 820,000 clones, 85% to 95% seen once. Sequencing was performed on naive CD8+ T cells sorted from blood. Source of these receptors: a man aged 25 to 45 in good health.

The DNA for the CDR3 is TGTGCCAGCAGTTTTGACAGAATCAATGAGCAGTTCTTC. Protein product: CASSFDRINEQFF. This rearrangement joins TRBV27 to TRBJ2-1; the D gene is possibly TRBD1 (5 bases). Trimming took 3 bases from V and 6 from J, leaving 9 bases between them. From germline, CDR1 is MNHEY and CDR2 SMNVEV (reference sequence). This CDR3 is 13 amino acids long.

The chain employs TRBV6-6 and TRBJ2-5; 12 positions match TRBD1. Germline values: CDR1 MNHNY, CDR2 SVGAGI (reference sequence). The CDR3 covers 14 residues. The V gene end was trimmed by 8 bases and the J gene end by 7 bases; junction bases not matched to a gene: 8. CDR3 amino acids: CASSLAGQGATQYF. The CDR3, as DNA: TGTGCCAGCTCCCTTGCGGGACAGGGGGCGACCCAGTACTTC.

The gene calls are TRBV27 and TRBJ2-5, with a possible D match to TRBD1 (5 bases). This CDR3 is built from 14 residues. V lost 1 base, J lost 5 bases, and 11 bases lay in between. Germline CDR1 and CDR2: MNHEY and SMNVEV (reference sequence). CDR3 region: CASSLLGEDETQYF. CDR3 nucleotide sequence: TGTGCCAGCAGTTTATTAGGGGAAGACGAGACCCAGTACTTC.

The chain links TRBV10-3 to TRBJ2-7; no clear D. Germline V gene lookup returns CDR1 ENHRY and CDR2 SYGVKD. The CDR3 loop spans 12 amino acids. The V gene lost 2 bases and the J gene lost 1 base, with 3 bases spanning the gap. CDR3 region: CAISEVSYEQYF. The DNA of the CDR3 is TGTGCCATCAGTGAGGTATCCTACGAGCAGTACTTC.

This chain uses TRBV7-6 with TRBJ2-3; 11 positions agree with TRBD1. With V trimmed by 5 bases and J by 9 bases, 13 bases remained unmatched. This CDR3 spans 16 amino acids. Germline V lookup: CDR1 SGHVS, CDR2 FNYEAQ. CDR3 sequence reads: CASSERRDRGSLTQYF. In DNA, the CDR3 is TGTGCCAGCAGCGAACGACGGGACAGGGGGTCCCTCACGCAGTATTTT.

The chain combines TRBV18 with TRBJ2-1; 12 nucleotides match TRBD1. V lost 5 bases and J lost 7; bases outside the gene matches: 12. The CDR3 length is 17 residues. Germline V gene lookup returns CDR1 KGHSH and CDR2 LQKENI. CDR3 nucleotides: TGTGCCAGCTCAACCATCGACCGGGACAGGGGGCGGAATGAGCAGTTCTTC. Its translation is CASSTIDRDRGRNEQFF.

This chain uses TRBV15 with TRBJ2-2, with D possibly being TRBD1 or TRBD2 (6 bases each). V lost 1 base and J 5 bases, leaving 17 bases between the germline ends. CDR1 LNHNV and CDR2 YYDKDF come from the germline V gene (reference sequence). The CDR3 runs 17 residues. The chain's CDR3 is CATSRGIADRNTGELFF. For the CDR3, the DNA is TGTGCCACCAGCAGAGGAATAGCGGACAGAAATACCGGGGAGCTGTTTTTT.

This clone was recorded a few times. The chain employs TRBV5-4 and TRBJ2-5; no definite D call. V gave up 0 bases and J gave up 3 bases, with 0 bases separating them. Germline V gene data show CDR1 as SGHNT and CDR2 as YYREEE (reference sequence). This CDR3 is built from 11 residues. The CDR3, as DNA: TGTGCCAGCAGCTTGGAAGAGACCCAGTACTTC. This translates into CASSLEETQYF.

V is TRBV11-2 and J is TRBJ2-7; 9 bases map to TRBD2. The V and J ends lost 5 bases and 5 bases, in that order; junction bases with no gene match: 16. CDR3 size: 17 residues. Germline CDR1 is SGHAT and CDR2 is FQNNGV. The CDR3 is CASSRLPSGNDLDEQYF. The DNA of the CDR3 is TGTGCCAGCAGCCGCCTGCCTAGCGGGAACGATCTAGACGAGCAGTACTTC.

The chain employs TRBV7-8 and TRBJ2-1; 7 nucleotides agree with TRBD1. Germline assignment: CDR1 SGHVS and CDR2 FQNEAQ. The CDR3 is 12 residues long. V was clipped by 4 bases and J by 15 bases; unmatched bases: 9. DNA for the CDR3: TGTGCCAGCAGCTCGACAGGGTCCAGTTTGTTCTTC. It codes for CASSSTGSSLFF.

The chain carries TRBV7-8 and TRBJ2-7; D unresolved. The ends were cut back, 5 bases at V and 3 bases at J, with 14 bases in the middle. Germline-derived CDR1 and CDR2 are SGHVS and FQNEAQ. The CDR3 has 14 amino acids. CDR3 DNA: TGTGCCAGCAGCCCAGGACCATCGTTCTACGAGCAGTACTTC. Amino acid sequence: CASSPGPSFYEQYF.

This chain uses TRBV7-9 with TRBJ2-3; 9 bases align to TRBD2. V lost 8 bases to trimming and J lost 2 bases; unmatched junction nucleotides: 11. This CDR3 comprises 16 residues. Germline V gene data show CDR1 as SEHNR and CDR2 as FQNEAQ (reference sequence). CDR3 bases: TGTGCCAGCTACCCCCCGCTAGCGGGGACCACAGATACGCAGTATTTT. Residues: CASYPPLAGTTDTQYF.

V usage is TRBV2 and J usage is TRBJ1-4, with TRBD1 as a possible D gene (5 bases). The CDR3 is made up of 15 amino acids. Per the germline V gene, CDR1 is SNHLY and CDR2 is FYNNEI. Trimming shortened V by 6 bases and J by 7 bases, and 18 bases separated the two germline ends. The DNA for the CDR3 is TGTGCCAGCAGGCCAGGGCCCTACGGGATTGAAAAACTGTTTTTT. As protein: CASRPGPYGIEKLFF.

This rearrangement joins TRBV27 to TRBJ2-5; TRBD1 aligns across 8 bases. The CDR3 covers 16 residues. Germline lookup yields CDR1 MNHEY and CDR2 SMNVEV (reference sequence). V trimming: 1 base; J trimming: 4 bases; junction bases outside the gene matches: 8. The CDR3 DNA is TGTGCCAGCAGTTTATTTGCCAGGGGGCGGGGAGAGACCCAGTACTTC. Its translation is CASSLFARGRGETQYF.

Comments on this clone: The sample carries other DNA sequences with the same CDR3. CDR3 residues: CASSLGGGYEQYF. Here the CDR3 DNA reads TGTGCCAGCAGCTTGGGAGGGGGCTACGAGCAGTACTTC. The chain links TRBV5-6 to TRBJ2-7, with D possibly TRBD1 on 6 matching bases. V lost 0 bases and J lost 3, with 7 bases in between. CDR3 length equals 13 residues. The germline V gene has CDR1 SGHDT and CDR2 YYEEEE.

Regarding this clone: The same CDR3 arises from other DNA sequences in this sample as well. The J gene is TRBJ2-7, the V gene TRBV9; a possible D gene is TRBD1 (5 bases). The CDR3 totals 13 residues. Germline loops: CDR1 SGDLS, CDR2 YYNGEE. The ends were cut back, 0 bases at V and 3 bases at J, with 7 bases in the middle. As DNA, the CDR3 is TGTGCCAGCAGCGTAGGAGACAGCTACGAGCAGTACTTC. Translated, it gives CASSVGDSYEQYF.

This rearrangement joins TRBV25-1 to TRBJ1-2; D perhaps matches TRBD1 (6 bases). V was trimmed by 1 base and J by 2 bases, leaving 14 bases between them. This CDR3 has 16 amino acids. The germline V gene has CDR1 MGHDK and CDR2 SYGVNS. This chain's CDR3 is CASSEFGDTSNYGYTF. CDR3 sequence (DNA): TGTGCCAGCAGTGAATTTGGGGACACATCAAACTATGGCTACACCTTC.

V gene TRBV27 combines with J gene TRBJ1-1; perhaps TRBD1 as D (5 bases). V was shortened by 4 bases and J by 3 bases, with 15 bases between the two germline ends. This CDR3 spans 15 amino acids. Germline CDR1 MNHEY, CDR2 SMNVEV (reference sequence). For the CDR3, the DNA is TGTGCCAGCAGTTGGTCCTGGGGGAAGGACACTGAAGCTTTCTTT. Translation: CASSWSWGKDTEAFF.

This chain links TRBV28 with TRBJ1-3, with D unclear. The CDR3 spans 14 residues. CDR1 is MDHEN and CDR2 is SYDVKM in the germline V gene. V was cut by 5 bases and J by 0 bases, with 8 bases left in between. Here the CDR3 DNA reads TGTGCCAGCAGTGTTCTGTCCTCTGGAAACACCATATATTTT. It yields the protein CASSVLSSGNTIYF. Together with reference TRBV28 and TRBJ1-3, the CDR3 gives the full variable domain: DVKVTQSSRYLVKRTGEKVFLECVQDMDHENMFWYRQDPGLGLRLIYFSYDVKMKEKGDIPEGYSVSREKKERFSLILESASTNQTSMYLCASSVLSSGNTIYFGEGSWLTVV.

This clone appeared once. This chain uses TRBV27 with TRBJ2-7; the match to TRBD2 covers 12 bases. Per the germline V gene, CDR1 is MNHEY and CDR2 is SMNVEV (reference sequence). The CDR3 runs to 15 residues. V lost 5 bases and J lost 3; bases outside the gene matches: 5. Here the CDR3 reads CASSPGLAGFYEQYF. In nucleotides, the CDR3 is TGTGCCAGCAGTCCGGGACTAGCGGGCTTCTACGAGCAGTACTTC.

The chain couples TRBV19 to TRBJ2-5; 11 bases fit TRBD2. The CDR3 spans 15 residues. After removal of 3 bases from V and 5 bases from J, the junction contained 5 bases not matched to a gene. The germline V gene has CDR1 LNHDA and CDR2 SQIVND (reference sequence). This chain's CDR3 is CASSILAGGTETQYF. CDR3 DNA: TGTGCCAGTAGTATCCTAGCGGGAGGAACTGAGACCCAGTACTTC.